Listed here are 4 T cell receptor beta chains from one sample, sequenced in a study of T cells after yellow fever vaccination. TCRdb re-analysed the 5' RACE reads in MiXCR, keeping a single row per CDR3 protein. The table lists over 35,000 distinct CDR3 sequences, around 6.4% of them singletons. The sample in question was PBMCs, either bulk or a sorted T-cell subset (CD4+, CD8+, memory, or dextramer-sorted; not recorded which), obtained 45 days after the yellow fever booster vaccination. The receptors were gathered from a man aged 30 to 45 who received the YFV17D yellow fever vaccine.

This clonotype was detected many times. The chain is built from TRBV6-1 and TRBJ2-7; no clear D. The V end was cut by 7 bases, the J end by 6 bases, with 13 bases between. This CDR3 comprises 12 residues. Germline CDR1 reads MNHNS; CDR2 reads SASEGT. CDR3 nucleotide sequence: TGTGCCAGCATGAGAAACTGGGGCGAGCAGTACTTC. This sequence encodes CASMRNWGEQYF.

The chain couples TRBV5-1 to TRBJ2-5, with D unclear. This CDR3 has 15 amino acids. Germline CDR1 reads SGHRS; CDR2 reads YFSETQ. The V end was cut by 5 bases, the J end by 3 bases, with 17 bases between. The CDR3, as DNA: TGCGCCAGCAGTTCCGACTGGGCGTTTAAAGAGACCCAGTACTTC. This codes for CASSSDWAFKETQYF.

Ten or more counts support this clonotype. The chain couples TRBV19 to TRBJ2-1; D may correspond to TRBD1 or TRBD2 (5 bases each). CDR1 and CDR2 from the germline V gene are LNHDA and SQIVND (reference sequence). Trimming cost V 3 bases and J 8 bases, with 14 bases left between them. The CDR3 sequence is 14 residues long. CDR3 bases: TGTGCCAGTAGTATTTTGCGGTCGGGGCATGAGCAGTTCTTC. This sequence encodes CASSILRSGHEQFF.

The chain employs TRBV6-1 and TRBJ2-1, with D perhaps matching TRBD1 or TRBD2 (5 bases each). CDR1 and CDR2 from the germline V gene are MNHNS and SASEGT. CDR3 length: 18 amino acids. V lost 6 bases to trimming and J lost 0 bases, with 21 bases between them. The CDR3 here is CASRIGTTGPRSYNEQFF. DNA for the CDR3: TGTGCCAGCAGAATCGGAACCACGGGACCGCGCTCCTACAATGAGCAGTTCTTC.